The 26 T cell receptor beta chains given below trace back to one sample, sequenced in a study of blood T cell repertoires in COVID-19. TCRdb's table, derived via immunoSEQ multiplex PCR, lists solely in-frame clones and lacks some. The sample lists fewer than 250,000 clones, approximately 91% occurring once. Material: peripheral blood. Receptors originate from a man in his forties with acute or convalescent COVID-19.

The chain recombines TRBV11-2 with TRBJ2-3; D gene uncertain. Germline V gene data show CDR1 as SGHAT and CDR2 as FQNNGV. The CDR3 length is 11 residues. V was clipped by 4 bases and J by 8 bases, with 7 bases between them. The CDR3 here is CASSSPLTQYF. In DNA form, the CDR3 reads TGTGCCAGCAGCTCCCCCCTTACGCAGTATTTT.

V is TRBV7-9 and J is TRBJ2-3; TRBD2 agrees at 12 bases. Losses at the gene ends were 5 bases for V and 4 bases for J; bases not matched to a gene: 10. This CDR3 spans 17 amino acids. Germline assignment: CDR1 SEHNR and CDR2 FQNEAQ (reference sequence). The CDR3 here is CASSPALAGGRADTQYF. The CDR3 nucleotides are TGTGCCAGCAGCCCGGCACTAGCGGGGGGTAGGGCAGATACGCAGTATTTT.

The gene calls are TRBV4-2 and TRBJ2-7; D gene uncertain. The germline CDR1 and CDR2 sequences are LGHNA and YNFKEQ. The CDR3 extends over 13 amino acids. The V end lost 1 base, the J end lost 2 bases, and 6 bases lay between the germline ends. As DNA, the CDR3 is TGTGCCAGCAGCCAAGTTCCAGCCTACGAGCAGTACTTC. It is translated as CASSQVPAYEQYF.

The rearrangement links TRBV2 to TRBJ2-1; TRBD1 matches 8 bases. With 7 bases clipped from V and 2 bases from J, the junction kept 4 bases outside the gene matches. Germline V gene lookup returns CDR1 SNHLY and CDR2 FYNNEI. CDR3 length: 14 residues. The CDR3 region has the DNA TGTGCCAGCATTTGGACAGGGACCTACAATGAGCAGTTCTTC. Its protein product is CASIWTGTYNEQFF. The full variable domain, completed using reference TRBV2 and TRBJ2-1, is EPEVTQTPSHQVTQMGQEVILRCVPISNHLYFYWYRQILGQKVEFLVSFYNNEISEKSEIFDDQFSVERPDGSNFTLKIRSTKLEDSAMYFCASIWTGTYNEQFFGPGTRLTVL.

The genes are TRBV6-5 and TRBJ1-4; TRBD1 matches 8 bases. Trimming cost V 2 bases and J 7 bases; bases outside gene matches: 3. Looked up from germline, CDR1 is MNHEY and CDR2 is SVGAGI. This CDR3 contains 14 residues. The CDR3 spells CASSYSRGREKLFF. Written as DNA, the CDR3 is TGTGCCAGCAGTTACAGCAGGGGGCGTGAAAAACTGTTTTTT.

This chain links TRBV18 with TRBJ2-2, with TRBD2 identical over 8 bases. The germline V gene has CDR1 KGHSH and CDR2 LQKENI. The CDR3 loop spans 20 amino acids. J gave up 4 bases and V 1 base, and 17 bases lay outside the gene matches. CDR3 amino acids: CASSPLGLAGLSNPTGELFF. The CDR3 bases are TGTGCCAGCTCACCACTTGGCTTAGCGGGATTGTCCAACCCCACCGGGGAGCTGTTTTTT.

The rearrangement joins TRBV7-2 to TRBJ2-4; D gene uncertain. The V and J ends lost 5 bases and 4 bases respectively, with 15 bases between them. Germline V gene sequence: CDR1 SGHTA, CDR2 FQGNSA. The CDR3 is made up of 15 amino acids. CDR3 bases: TGTGCCAGCAGCCCGGGTGGCCCGAGGAAAAACATTCAGTACTTC. This encodes CASSPGGPRKNIQYF.

This clone was found once. The chain couples TRBV6-6 to TRBJ2-7, with TRBD2 matching over 9 bases. The CDR3 extends over 17 amino acids. Germline trimming cut 5 bases from V and 1 base from J; bases unmatched to any gene: 12. Germline CDR1 MNHNY, CDR2 SVGAGI (reference sequence). CDR3 bases: TGTGCCAGCAGTCGCGCTCGCGGGGGGGCCCATTCCTACGAGCAGTACTTC. Encoded protein: CASSRARGGAHSYEQYF.

V gene TRBV19 combines with J gene TRBJ1-5; 8 bases align to TRBD1. Germline V gives CDR1 LNHDA, CDR2 SQIVND (reference sequence). The CDR3 covers 19 residues. V lost 0 bases to trimming and J lost 0 bases; unmatched junction nucleotides: 10. The CDR3 sequence: CASSIDHVTGVRSNQPQHF. In DNA form, the CDR3 reads TGTGCCAGTAGTATAGATCACGTGACAGGGGTCCGTAGCAATCAGCCCCAGCATTTT.

The gene calls are TRBV6-6 and TRBJ1-3, with unresolved D. In germline, CDR1 is MNHNY, CDR2 SVGAGI (reference sequence). The V and J ends lost 6 bases and 0 bases respectively, with 15 bases between them. CDR3 length: 16 amino acids. CDR3 protein: CASSFLASGSGNTIYF. CDR3 bases: TGTGCCAGCAGCTTCTTAGCTAGCGGCTCTGGAAACACCATATATTTT.

This chain connects TRBV4-1 to TRBJ1-5; D gene unclear. The length of the CDR3 is 13 residues. V lost 4 bases to trimming and J lost 5 bases, with 9 bases between them. Per the germline V gene, CDR1 is MGHRA and CDR2 is YSYEKL. CDR3 in amino acids: CASSPTVDQPQHF. The CDR3 DNA is TGCGCCAGCAGCCCCACAGTCGATCAGCCCCAGCATTTT.

The chain recombines TRBV14 with TRBJ2-7; the D gene is possibly TRBD2 (7 bases). Looked up from germline, CDR1 is SGHDN and CDR2 is FVKESK. V lost 2 bases and J 1 base, leaving 12 bases between the germline ends. The CDR3 is 15 residues long. This chain's CDR3 is CASSQQGRESYEQYF. DNA of the CDR3: TGTGCCAGCAGCCAACAGGGGAGGGAATCCTACGAGCAGTACTTC.

This clone appeared once. The chain couples TRBV21-1 to TRBJ2-7; the table calls TRBD2, which could not be checked here. TRBV21-1 is a listed pseudogene. The CDR3 loop spans 13 amino acids. This chain's CDR3 is CASSKAGGSEQYF. In nucleotides, the CDR3 is TGTGCCAGCAGCAAAGCGGGGGGTTCCGAGCAGTACTTC.

The chain recombines TRBV27 with TRBJ2-7; TRBD2 agrees at 7 bases. The germline V gene has CDR1 MNHEY and CDR2 SMNVEV (reference sequence). CDR3 length: 14 amino acids. With V trimmed by 3 bases and J by 3 bases, 5 bases remained unmatched. The CDR3 here is CASSLGGDVYEQYF. CDR3 nucleotide sequence: TGTGCCAGCAGTTTGGGGGGGGACGTCTACGAGCAGTACTTC.

V usage is TRBV27 and J usage is TRBJ2-7, with 8 bases lining up with TRBD1. V gave up 0 bases and J gave up 0 bases; unmatched junction bases: 4. This CDR3 region has 16 residues. Germline V lookup: CDR1 MNHEY, CDR2 SMNVEV (reference sequence). DNA for the CDR3: TGTGCCAGCAGTTTATCGCTGGGACAGGACTCCTACGAGCAGTACTTC. Translating gives CASSLSLGQDSYEQYF.

The genes are TRBV15 and TRBJ2-7; tentative D call: TRBD1 (5 bases). Trimming removed 0 bases from V and 5 bases from J, with 17 bases in between. Germline V lookup: CDR1 LNHNV, CDR2 YYDKDF (reference sequence). CDR3 length: 16 amino acids. The CDR3 loop reads CATSRESGRVIHEQYF. The CDR3 DNA reads TGTGCCACCAGCAGAGAATCCGGCAGGGTGATCCACGAGCAGTACTTC.

This clone appeared a single time. The V call is TRBV7-2, the J call TRBJ1-5; D may be TRBD1 (5 bases). The CDR3 has 13 residues. Per germline, CDR1 SGHTA and CDR2 FQGNSA. Between the trimmed V and J ends, which lost 2 bases and 6 bases, there was a span of 8 bases. CDR3 protein: CASSLRGSQPQHF. For the CDR3, the DNA is TGTGCCAGCAGCTTAAGGGGTAGTCAGCCCCAGCATTTT.

This clone was seen a single time. J is TRBJ2-1 and V is TRBV6-5, with 8 bases matching TRBD2. The CDR3 length is 16 residues. Trimming removed 4 bases from V and 1 base from J; junction bases left unmatched: 6. Germline assignment: CDR1 MNHEY and CDR2 SVGAGI. The CDR3, as DNA: TGTGCCAGCAGTTTCGGGGGGGGGAGGTCCTACAATGAGCAGTTCTTC. Amino acid sequence: CASSFGGGRSYNEQFF.

The chain recombines TRBV18 with TRBJ2-3; 9 nucleotides align to TRBD1. The CDR3 consists of 16 residues. J gave up 3 bases and V 6 bases, and 10 bases lay outside the gene matches. Germline-derived CDR1 and CDR2 are KGHSH and LQKENI. The CDR3 here is CASSPGQGRGTDTQYF. CDR3 bases: TGTGCCAGCTCGCCTGGACAGGGGCGAGGGACAGATACGCAGTATTTT.

The chain combines TRBV10-3 with TRBJ2-5; D is unclear. Per the germline V gene, CDR1 is ENHRY and CDR2 is SYGVKD. Trimming stripped 4 bases from V and 2 bases from J, with 8 bases between. The CDR3 runs 13 residues. The DNA of the CDR3 is TGTGCCATCAGTGGCGGCATTCAAGAGACCCAGTACTTC. Encoded protein: CAISGGIQETQYF.

V gene TRBV11-1 combines with J gene TRBJ2-7; maybe TRBD2 (5 bases). The CDR3 is made up of 12 amino acids. The V end was cut by 6 bases, the J end by 5 bases, with 11 bases between. In germline, CDR1 is SGHAT, CDR2 FQDESV (reference sequence). The CDR3 region has the DNA TGTGCCAGCAGTCCCGACGGGAACGAGCAGTACTTC. As protein: CASSPDGNEQYF. Looking up the rest from reference TRBV11-1 and TRBJ2-7 gives the full variable domain: EAEVAQSPRYKITEKSQAVAFWCDPISGHATLYWYRQILGQGPELLVQFQDESVVDDSQLPKDRFSAERLKGVDSTLKIQPAELGDSAMYLCASSPDGNEQYFGPGTRLTVT.

The rearrangement links TRBV6-4 to TRBJ2-1; TRBD1 aligns across 8 bases. The CDR3 spans 10 residues. Germline V CDR1 and CDR2: MRHNA, SNTAGT. Trimming removed 4 bases from V and 14 bases from J; junction bases left unmatched: 1. The CDR3 is CASSVTGEFF. As DNA, the CDR3 is TGTGCCAGCAGTGTGACAGGGGAGTTCTTC.

The V and J genes are TRBV19 and TRBJ2-7; D gene uncertain. Looked up from germline, CDR1 is LNHDA and CDR2 is SQIVND (reference sequence). This CDR3 region has 14 residues. Trimming took off 5 bases at V and 0 bases at J, with 11 bases between the two ends. CDR3 region: CASSVDTVSYEQYF. The CDR3 DNA sequence: TGTGCCAGTAGTGTCGACACTGTCTCCTACGAGCAGTACTTC.

The rearrangement uses TRBV12-3 or TRBV12-4 and TRBJ2-5; no definite D call. Trimming pared 10 bases from V and 2 bases from J, leaving 14 bases between. This CDR3 has 13 amino acids. CDR3 coding DNA: TGTGCCATTCGTTGGGCTGCTCAAGAGACCCAGTACTTC. Protein sequence: CAIRWAAQETQYF.

The V and J genes are TRBV30 and TRBJ1-1; no firm D call. This CDR3 has 13 amino acids. CDR1 is GTSNPN, CDR2 SVGIG, per germline (reference sequence). Trimming pared 3 bases from V and 1 base from J, leaving 9 bases between. This CDR3 reads CAWSRSENTEAFF. The CDR3 DNA sequence: TGTGCCTGGAGCAGATCCGAGAACACTGAAGCTTTCTTT.

The chain combines TRBV5-4 with TRBJ1-2, with 7 bases lining up with TRBD1. V was clipped by 5 bases and J by 4 bases; unmatched bases: 8. Germline CDR1 reads SGHNT; CDR2 reads YYREEE (reference sequence). This CDR3 is 14 amino acids long. CDR3 sequence: CASRNEGAAYGYTF. DNA for the CDR3: TGTGCCAGCAGGAATGAGGGGGCGGCCTATGGCTACACCTTC.